The clone carrying this T cell receptor (beta chain) has a count of ten or more. This sample was taken from a study of CD8 T cells in ankylosing spondylitis. A single record per CDR3 protein comes from TCRdb applying MiXCR to the 5' RACE reads. The sample has 150,000 or so distinct CDR3 sequences; around a tenth are singletons. The V gene lost 6 bases and the J gene lost 3 bases, with 18 bases spanning the gap. CDR3 size: 14 residues. Germline values: CDR1 DFQATT, CDR2 SNEGSKA (reference sequence). Sequences were obtained from blood, either unsorted or a sorted T cell fraction (not recorded which). This clonotype was sampled from a male donor with ankylosing spondylitis or in good health (not recorded which). V is TRBV20-1 and J is TRBJ2-7; weak D call: TRBD2 (6 bases). Written as DNA, the CDR3 is TGCAGTGCGAGGGGCCCGACTAGTTTCTACGAGCAGTACTTC. As protein: CSARGPTSFYEQYF.